The TCR beta chain described here comes from a study of T cells in tuberculosis. Adolescents were screened for latent TB by skin test and IGRA. Each clinical donor contributed on average approximately 99,000 T cells from unsorted cryopreserved PBMC. The CDR3 has 19 residues. Trimming took 6 bases from V and 4 from J; bases not matched to a gene: 23. Study-wide points: Active tuberculosis alpha repertoires lay closer to GMM-specific TCRs than controls'. Classification accuracy was about 85% (AUROC over 0.85) with the GMM-specific repertoire.

Method: immunoSEQ multiplex PCR; TCRdb's copy keeps in-frame clones and lacks some. The table records roughly 45,000 clones, around 94% of them present only once. As regards this clone: Its antigen is not identified.

The sequence derives from a donor aged 10-30 years with latent tuberculosis or without tuberculosis infection. Some clones in this sample may be carry-over from other donors' samples. The J gene is TRBJ2-7, the V gene TRBV23-1, with 8 bases aligning to TRBD2. TRBV23-1 is noted as an ORF with a role that remains uncertain. The sample was PBMCs. The CDR3 nucleotides are TGCGCCAGCAGCCCACGTAAAGGGAAAGGGGCTAGCGGGCGGTACGAGCAGTACTTC. The encoded protein is CASSPRKGKGASGRYEQYF.